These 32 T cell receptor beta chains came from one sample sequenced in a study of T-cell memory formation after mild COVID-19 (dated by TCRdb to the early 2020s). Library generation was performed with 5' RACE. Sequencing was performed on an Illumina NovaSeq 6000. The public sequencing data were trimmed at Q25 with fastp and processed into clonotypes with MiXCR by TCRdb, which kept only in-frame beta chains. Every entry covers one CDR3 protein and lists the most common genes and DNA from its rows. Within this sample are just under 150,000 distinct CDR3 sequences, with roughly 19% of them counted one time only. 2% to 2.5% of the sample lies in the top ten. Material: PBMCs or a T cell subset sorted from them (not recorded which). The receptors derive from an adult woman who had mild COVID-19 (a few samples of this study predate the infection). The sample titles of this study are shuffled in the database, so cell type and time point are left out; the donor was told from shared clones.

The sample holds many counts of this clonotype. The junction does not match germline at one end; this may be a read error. In DNA, the CDR3 is TGTGCCAGCAGTTCTGGACAGAACTATGGCTACACCTTC. Its protein product is CASSSGQNYGYTF. The chain couples TRBV5-1 to TRBJ1-2; D is possibly TRBD1 (6 bases). The CDR3 totals 13 residues. CDR1 is SGHRS, CDR2 YFSETQ, per germline.

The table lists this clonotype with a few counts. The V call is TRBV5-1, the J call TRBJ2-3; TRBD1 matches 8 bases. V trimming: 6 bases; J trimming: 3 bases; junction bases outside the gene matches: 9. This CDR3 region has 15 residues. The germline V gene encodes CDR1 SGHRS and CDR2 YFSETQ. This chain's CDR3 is CASTRDRRETDTQYF. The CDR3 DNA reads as TGCGCCAGCACCCGGGACAGGCGAGAAACAGATACGCAGTATTTT.

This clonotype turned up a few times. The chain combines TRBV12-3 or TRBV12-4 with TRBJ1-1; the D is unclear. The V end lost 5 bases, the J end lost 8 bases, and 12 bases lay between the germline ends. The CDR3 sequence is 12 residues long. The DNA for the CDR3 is TGTGCCAGCAGTCAGCGCGTCTCCGAAGCTTTCTTT. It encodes CASSQRVSEAFF.

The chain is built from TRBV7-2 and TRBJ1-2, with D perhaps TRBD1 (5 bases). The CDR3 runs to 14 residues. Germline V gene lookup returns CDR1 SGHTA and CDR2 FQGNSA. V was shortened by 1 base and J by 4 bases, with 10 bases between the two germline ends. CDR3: CASSLERGPYGYTF. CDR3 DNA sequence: TGTGCCAGCAGCTTAGAGAGGGGACCCTATGGCTACACCTTC. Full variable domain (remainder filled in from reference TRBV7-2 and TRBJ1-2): GAGVSQSPSNKVTEKGKDVELRCDPISGHTALYWYRQSLGQGLEFLIYFQGNSAPDKSGLPSDRFSAERTGGSVSTLTIQRTQQEDSAVYLCASSLERGPYGYTFGSGTRLTVV.

The CDR3 loop is CASSLAMGKGSSGGTDTQYF. The CDR3 DNA sequence: TGTGCCAGCAGCTTAGCTATGGGAAAAGGATCTAGCGGGGGCACAGATACGCAGTATTTT. V and J are TRBV7-4 and TRBJ2-3; 9 nucleotides align to TRBD2. The V and J ends lost 0 bases and 1 base, in that order; junction bases with no gene match: 14. Germline V gene sequence: CDR1 SGHVT, CDR2 SQSDAQ. The CDR3 contains 20 residues.

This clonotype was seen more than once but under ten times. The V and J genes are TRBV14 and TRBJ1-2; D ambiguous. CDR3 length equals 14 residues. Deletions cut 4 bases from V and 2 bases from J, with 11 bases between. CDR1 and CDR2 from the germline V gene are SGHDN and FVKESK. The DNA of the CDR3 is TGTGCCAGCAGCCCCGGTGCCGGGAACTATGGCTACACCTTC. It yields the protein CASSPGAGNYGYTF. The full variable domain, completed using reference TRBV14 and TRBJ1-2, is EAGVTQFPSHSVIEKGQTVTLRCDPISGHDNLYWYRRVMGKEIKFLLHFVKESKQDESGMPNNRFLAERTGGTYSTLKVQPAELEDSGVYFCASSPGAGNYGYTFGSGTRLTVV.

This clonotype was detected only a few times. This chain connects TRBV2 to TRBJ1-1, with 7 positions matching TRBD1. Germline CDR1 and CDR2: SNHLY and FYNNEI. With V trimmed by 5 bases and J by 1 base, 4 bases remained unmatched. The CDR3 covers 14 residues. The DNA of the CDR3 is TGTGCCAGCAGTCGACAGGGACCGAACACTGAAGCTTTCTTT. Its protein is CASSRQGPNTEAFF.

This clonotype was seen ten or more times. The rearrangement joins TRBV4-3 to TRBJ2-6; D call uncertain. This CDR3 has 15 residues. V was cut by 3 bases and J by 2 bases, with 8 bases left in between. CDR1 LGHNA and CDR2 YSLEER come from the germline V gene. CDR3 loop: CASSQAYPGANVLTF. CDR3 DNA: TGCGCCAGCAGCCAGGCCTACCCTGGGGCCAACGTCCTGACTTTC.

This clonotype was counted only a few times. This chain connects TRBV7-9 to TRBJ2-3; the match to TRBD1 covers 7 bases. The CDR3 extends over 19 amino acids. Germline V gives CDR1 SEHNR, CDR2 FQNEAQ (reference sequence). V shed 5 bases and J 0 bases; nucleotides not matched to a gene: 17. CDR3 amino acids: CASSRYGIFGTVSTDTQYF. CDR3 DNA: TGTGCCAGCAGCCGGTACGGAATCTTCGGGACAGTTAGCACAGATACGCAGTATTTT.

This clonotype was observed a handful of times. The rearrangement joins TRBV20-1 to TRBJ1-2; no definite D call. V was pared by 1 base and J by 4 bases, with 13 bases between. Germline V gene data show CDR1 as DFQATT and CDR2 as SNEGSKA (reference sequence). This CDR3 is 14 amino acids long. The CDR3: CSARAGRGSYGYTF. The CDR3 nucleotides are TGCAGTGCTAGAGCGGGTCGTGGTAGCTATGGCTACACCTTC.

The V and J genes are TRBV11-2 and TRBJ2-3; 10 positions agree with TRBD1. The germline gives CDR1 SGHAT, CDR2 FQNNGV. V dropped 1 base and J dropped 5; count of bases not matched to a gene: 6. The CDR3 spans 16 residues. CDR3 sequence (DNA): TGTGCCAGCAGCTTAGCCGGGACAGGGGTGGGAGATACGCAGTATTTT. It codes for CASSLAGTGVGDTQYF.

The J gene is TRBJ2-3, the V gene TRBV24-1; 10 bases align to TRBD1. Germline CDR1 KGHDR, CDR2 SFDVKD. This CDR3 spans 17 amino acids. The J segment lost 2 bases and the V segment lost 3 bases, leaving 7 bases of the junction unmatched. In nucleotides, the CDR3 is TGTGCCACCAGTGATAGGGGACAGGGGACCTACACAGATACGCAGTATTTT. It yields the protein CATSDRGQGTYTDTQYF.

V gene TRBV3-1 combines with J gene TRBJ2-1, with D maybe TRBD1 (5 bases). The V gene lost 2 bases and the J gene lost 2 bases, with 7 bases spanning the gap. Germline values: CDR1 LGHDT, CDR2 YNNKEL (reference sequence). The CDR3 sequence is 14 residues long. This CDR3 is CASSQQGTYNEQFF. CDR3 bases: TGTGCCAGCAGCCAACAGGGCACCTACAATGAGCAGTTCTTC.

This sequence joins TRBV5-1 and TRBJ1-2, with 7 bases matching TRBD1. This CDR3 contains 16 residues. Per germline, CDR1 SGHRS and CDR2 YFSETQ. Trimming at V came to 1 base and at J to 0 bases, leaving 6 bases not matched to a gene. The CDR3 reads CASSLTEDRSNYGYTF. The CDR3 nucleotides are TGCGCCAGCAGCTTGACCGAGGACAGGTCTAACTATGGCTACACCTTC. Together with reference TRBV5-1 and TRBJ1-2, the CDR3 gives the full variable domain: KAGVTQTPRYLIKTRGQQVTLSCSPISGHRSVSWYQQTPGQGLQFLFEYFSETQRNKGNFPGRFSGRQFSNSRSEMNVSTLELGDSALYLCASSLTEDRSNYGYTFGSGTRLTVV.

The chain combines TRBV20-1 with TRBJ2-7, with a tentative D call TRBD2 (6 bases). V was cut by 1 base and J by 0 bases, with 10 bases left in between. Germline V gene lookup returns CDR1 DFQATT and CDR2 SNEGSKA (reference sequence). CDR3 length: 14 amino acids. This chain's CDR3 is CSARVAGSSYEQYF. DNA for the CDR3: TGCAGTGCTAGAGTGGCGGGAAGCTCCTACGAGCAGTACTTC.

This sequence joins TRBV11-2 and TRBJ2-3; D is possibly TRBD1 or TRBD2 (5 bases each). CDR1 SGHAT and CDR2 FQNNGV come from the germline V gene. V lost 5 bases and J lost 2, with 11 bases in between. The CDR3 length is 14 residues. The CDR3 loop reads CASSPRDLTDTQYF. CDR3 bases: TGTGCCAGCAGCCCTCGGGACCTCACAGATACGCAGTATTTT.

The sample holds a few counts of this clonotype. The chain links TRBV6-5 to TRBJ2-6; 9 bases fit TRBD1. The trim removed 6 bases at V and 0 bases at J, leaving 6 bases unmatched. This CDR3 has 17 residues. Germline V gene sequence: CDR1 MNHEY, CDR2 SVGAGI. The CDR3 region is CASSLGTGNSGANVLTF. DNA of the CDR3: TGTGCCAGCAGCCTCGGGACAGGGAACTCTGGGGCCAACGTCCTGACTTTC.

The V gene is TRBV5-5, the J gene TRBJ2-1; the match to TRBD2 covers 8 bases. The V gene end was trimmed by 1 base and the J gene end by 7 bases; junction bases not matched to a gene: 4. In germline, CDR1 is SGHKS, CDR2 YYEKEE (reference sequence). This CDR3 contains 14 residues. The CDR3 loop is CASSLREGRNEQFF. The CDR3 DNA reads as TGTGCCAGCAGCTTGCGGGAGGGCAGAAATGAGCAGTTCTTC.

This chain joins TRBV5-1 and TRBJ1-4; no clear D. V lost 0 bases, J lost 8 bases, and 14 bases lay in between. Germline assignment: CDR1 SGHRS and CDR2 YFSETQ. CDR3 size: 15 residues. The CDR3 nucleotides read TGCGCCAGCAGCTTGGCAGAGGGTTTGGAGGAAAAACTGTTTTTT. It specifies CASSLAEGLEEKLFF. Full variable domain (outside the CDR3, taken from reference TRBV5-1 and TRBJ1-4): KAGVTQTPRYLIKTRGQQVTLSCSPISGHRSVSWYQQTPGQGLQFLFEYFSETQRNKGNFPGRFSGRQFSNSRSEMNVSTLELGDSALYLCASSLAEGLEEKLFFGSGTQLSVL.

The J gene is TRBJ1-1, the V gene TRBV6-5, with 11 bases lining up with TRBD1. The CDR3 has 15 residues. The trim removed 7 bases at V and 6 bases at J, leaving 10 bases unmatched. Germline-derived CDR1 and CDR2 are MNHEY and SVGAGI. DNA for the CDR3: TGTGCCAGCATTAGCGGACAGGGGGCTTGGGCTGAAGCTTTCTTT. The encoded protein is CASISGQGAWAEAFF.

In DNA, the CDR3 is TGTGCCAGTAGTACGATTCAAAGCGGGCACAATGAGCAGTTCTTC. Translation gives CASSTIQSGHNEQFF. This chain joins TRBV19 and TRBJ2-1, with D maybe TRBD2 (6 bases). With 4 bases removed from V and 5 bases from J, the gap between germline ends came to 15 bases. Germline loops: CDR1 LNHDA, CDR2 SQIVND (reference sequence). The CDR3 has 15 residues.

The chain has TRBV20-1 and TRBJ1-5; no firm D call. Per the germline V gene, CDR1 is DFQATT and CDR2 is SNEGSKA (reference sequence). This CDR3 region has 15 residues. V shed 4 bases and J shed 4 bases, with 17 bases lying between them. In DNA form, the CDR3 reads TGCAGTGCTACCGTAGGTAGTCCGGGGAATCAGCCCCAGCATTTT. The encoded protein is CSATVGSPGNQPQHF.

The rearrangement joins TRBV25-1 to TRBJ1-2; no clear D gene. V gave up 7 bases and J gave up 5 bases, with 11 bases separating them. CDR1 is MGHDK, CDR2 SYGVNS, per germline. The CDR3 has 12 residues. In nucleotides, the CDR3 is TGTGCCAGCACGGCAGGACTATATGGCTACACCTTC. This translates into CASTAGLYGYTF.

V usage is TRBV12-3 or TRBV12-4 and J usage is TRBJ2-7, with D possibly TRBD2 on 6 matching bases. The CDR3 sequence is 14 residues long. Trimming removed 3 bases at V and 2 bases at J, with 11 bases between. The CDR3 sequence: CASSLLASTYEQYF. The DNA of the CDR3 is TGTGCCAGCAGTTTGCTAGCGTCCACCTACGAGCAGTACTTC.

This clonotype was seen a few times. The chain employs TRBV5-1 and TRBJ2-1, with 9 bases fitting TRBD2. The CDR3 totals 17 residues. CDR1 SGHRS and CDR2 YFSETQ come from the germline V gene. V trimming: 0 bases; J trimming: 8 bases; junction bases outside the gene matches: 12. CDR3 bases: TGCGCCAGCAGCTTGGGAGCTAGCGGGACGTTAGTGCATGAGCAGTTCTTC. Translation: CASSLGASGTLVHEQFF.

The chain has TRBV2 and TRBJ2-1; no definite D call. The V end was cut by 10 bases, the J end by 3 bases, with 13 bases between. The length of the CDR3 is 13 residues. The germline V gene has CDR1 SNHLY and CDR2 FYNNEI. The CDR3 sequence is CATSREHYNEQFF. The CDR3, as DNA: TGTGCCACCTCAAGGGAACACTACAATGAGCAGTTCTTC.

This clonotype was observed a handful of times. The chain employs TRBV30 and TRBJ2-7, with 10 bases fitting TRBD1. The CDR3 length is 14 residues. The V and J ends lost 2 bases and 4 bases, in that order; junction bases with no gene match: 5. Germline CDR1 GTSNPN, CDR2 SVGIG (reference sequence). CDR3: CAWSSGQGRYEQYF. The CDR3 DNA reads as TGTGCCTGGAGTTCGGGACAGGGGCGTTACGAGCAGTACTTC.

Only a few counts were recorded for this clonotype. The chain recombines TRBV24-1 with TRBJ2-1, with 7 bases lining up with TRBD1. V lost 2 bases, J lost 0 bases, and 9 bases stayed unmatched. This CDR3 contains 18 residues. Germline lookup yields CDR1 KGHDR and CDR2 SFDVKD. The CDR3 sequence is CATSDYRQGLSSYNEQFF. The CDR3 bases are TGTGCCACCAGTGATTATCGACAGGGATTGAGCTCCTACAATGAGCAGTTCTTC.

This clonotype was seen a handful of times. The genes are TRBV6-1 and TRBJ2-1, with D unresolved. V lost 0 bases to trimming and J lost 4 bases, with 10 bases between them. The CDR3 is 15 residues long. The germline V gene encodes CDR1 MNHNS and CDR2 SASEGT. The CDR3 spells CASSEARVWYNEQFF. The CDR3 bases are TGTGCCAGCAGTGAAGCACGGGTTTGGTACAATGAGCAGTTCTTC.

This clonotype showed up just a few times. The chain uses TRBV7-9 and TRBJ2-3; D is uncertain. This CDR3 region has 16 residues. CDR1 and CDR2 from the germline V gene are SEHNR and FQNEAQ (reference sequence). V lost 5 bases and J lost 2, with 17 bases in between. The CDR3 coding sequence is TGTGCCAGCAGCGCCCTTAATCTAGTGGCCACAGATACGCAGTATTTT. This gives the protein CASSALNLVATDTQYF. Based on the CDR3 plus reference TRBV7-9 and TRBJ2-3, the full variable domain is DTGVSQNPRHKITKRGQNVTFRCDPISEHNRLYWYRQTLGQGPEFLTYFQNEAQLEKSRLLSDRFSAERPKGSFSTLEIQRTEQGDSAMYLCASSALNLVATDTQYFGPGTRLTVL.

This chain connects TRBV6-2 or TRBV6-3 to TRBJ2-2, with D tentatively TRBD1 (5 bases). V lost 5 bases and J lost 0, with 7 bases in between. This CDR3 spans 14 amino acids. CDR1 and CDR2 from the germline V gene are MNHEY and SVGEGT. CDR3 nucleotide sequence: TGTGCCAGCAGTAGCAGGGCGAACACCGGGGAGCTGTTTTTT. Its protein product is CASSSRANTGELFF.

CDR3 sequence reads: CASTAQPIAGPPSTDTQYF. The CDR3, as DNA: TGTGCCAGCACGGCCCAACCTATAGCGGGCCCACCTAGCACAGATACGCAGTATTTT. The chain uses TRBV12-3 or TRBV12-4 and TRBJ2-3; TRBD2 matches at 7 bases. The length of the CDR3 is 19 residues. After removal of 7 bases from V and 0 bases from J, the junction contained 19 bases not matched to a gene.